The following is a TCR beta chain sequence with its context. The source of the sample is a study of blood T cells in healthy people across ages. A second PCR, run for roughly 7 to 11 cycles, used a sample-barcoded 5' primer plus a J-beta primer mix. The template-switch adaptor, which had 12 random nucleotides, put a tag on each cDNA molecule. TCRdb recomputed calls from the 5' RACE reads with MiXCR, one row per CDR3 protein. The profile shows roughly 900,000 distinct CDR3 sequences, about 44% of them singletons. The CDR3 consists of 16 residues. V was cut by 5 bases and J by 3 bases, with 20 bases left in between. Germline CDR1 SEHNR, CDR2 FQNEAQ (reference sequence).

The TCR comes from a man aged 25-40 years in good health. The chain has TRBV7-9 and TRBJ2-7; D is possibly TRBD1 or TRBD2 (5 bases each). The sample was blood. The CDR3 sequence: CASSPREGPHRYEQYF. CDR3 bases: TGTGCCAGCAGCCCCCGCGAGGGACCGCATCGCTACGAGCAGTACTTC.